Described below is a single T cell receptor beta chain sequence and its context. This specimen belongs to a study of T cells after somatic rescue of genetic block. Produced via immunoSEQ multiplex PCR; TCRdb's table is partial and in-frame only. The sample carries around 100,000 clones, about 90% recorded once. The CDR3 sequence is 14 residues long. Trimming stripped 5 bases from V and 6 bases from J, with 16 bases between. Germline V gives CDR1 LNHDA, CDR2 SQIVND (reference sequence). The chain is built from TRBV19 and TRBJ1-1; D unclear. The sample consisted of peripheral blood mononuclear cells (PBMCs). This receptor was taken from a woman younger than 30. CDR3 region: CASSLRRSDAEAFF. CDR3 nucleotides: TGTGCCAGTAGTCTCAGAAGGTCGGACGCTGAAGCTTTCTTT.